The clone carrying this T cell receptor beta chain was counted only a few times. The entry originates in a study of TIL therapy for anti-PD-1-resistant metastatic lung cancer. The wider study: Progressing patients received lymphodepletion, expanded TIL infusion and IL-2. Median patient age was approximately 59, ranging about 38-80 years.

Regarding time point: pre-treatment sample, taken before nivolumab and TIL therapy. Sequencing used immunoSEQ v3. Clones were sequenced by immunoSEQ multiplex PCR, and TCRdb holds only the in-frame ones, with some missing. In the table there are approximately 45,000 clones, roughly 78% of which are singletons. Sample: blood, taken at baseline. The sequence was collected from a man aged 70 or older with non-small cell lung cancer.

CDR3 sequence (DNA): TGTGCCAGCAGGTCGGACAGAAGCAATCAGCCCCAGCATTTT. Protein sequence: CASRSDRSNQPQHF. V usage is TRBV27 and J usage is TRBJ1-5, with D perhaps matching TRBD1 (6 bases). Germline values: CDR1 MNHEY, CDR2 SMNVEV (reference sequence). Trimming left V 6 bases short and J 1 base short, with 10 bases between. The length of the CDR3 is 14 residues.